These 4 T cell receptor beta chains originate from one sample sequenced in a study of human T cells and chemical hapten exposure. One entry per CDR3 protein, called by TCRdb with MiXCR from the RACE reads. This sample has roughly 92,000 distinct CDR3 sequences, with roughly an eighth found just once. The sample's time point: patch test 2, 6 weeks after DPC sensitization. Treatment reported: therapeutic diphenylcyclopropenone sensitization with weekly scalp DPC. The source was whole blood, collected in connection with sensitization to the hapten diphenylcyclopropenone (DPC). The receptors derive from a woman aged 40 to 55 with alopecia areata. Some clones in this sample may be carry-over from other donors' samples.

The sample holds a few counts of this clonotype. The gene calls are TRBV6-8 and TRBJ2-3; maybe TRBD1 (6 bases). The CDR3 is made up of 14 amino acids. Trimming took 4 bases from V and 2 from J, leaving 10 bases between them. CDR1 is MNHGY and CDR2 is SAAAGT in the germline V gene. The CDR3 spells CASSLRQVTDTQYF. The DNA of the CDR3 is TGTGCCAGCAGTTTAAGACAGGTCACAGATACGCAGTATTTT.

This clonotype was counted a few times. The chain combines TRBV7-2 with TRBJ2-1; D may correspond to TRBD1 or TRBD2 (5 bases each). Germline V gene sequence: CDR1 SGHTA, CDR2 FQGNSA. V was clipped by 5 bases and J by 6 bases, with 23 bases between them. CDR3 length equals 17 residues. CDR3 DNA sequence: TGTGCCAGCAGCCTTCGGGCCGTAGGGGCTCGGGGCAATGAGCAGTTCTTC. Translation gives CASSLRAVGARGNEQFF.

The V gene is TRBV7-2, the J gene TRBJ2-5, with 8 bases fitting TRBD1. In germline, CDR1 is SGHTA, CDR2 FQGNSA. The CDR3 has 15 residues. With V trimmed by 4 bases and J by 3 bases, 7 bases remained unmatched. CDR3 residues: CASSSGTGQKETQYF. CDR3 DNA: TGTGCCAGCAGCTCGGGGACAGGCCAGAAAGAGACCCAGTACTTC.

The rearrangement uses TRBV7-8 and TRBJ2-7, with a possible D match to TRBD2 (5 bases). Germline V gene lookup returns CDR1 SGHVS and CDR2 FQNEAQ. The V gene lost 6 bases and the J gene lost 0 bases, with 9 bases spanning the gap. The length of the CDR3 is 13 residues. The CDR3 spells CASRSTSSYEQYF. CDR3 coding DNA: TGTGCCAGCAGGTCCACTAGCTCCTACGAGCAGTACTTC. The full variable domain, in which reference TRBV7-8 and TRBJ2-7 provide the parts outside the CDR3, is GAGVSQSPRYKVAKRGQDVALRCDPISGHVSLFWYQQALGQGPEFLTYFQNEAQLDKSGLPSDRFFAERPEGSVSTLKIQRTQQEDSAVYLCASRSTSSYEQYFGPGTRLTVT.